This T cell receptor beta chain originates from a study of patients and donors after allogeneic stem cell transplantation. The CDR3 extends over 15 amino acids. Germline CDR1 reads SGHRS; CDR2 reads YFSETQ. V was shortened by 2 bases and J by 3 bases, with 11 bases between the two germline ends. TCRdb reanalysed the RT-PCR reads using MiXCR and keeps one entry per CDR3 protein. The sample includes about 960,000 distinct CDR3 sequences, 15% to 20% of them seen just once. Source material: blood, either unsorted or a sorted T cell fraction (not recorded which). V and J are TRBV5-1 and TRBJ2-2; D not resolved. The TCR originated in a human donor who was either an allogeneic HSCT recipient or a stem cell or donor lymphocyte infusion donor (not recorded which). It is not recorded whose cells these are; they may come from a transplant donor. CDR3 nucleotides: TGCGCCAGCAGCTTAACAGTATCGGACACCGGGGAGCTGTTTTTT. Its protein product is CASSLTVSDTGELFF.